This record looks at one TCR beta chain sequence and its context. Its target is unknown. Terminally differentiated effector memory CD45RA+ cells were excluded by CCR7 positive selection of CD45RO-negative cells. These data originate in a study of shared clonotypes between healthy human individuals. Study findings and constraints: Lower generation probabilities were found for non-shared clonotypes than for those shared by all four donors.

This CDR3 region has 14 residues. J gave up 4 bases and V 5 bases, and 6 bases lay outside the gene matches. Germline V gene sequence: CDR1 MDHEN, CDR2 SYDVKM. This table comes from immunoSEQ multiplex PCR, and its TCRdb copy is limited to in-frame clones, with some not included. The table lists about 2.2 million clones, 85% to 95% of them singletons. The chain combines TRBV28 with TRBJ2-7; 9 nucleotides align to TRBD1. Input material: naive CD8+ T cells from PBMCs. The origin of this receptor is a man aged 18 to 35 in good health. Some clones in this sample may be carry-over from other donors' samples. The CDR3 region has the DNA TGTGCCAGCAGTCGTACCGGGACAGGGTACGAGCAGTACTTC. This sequence encodes CASSRTGTGYEQYF.